Listed below are T cell receptor beta chains from one sample, sequenced in a study of identical twins. Via MiXCR, TCRdb re-called the 5' RACE reads, giving one row per CDR3 protein. The sample shows about 450,000 distinct CDR3 sequences, approximately 18% of them seen only once. Material: naive T cells sorted from blood. Receptor source: a man aged 50-59 years in good health. CDR3s include the opening cysteine and the closing phenylalanine or tryptophan. The order of the fields is J gene, V gene, CDR3 length, clone size, D gene, CDR3 protein, CDR3 DNA. The D gene is left open where the match is weak. Clone size is stated in some rows and not others, as once, few, many or a class when expanded.

>TRBJ1-1|TRBV20-1|15|many|TRBD1
CSARTGPLGNTEAFF
TGCAGTGCCCGGACAGGGCCCCTGGGGAACACTGAAGCTTTCTTT
>TRBJ2-1|TRBV20-1|16|few|TRBD2
CSSHAGGLRGGNEQFF
TGCAGTTCCCATGCGGGGGGTCTCCGAGGGGGCAATGAGCAGTTCTTC
>TRBJ2-7|TRBV10-3|13|many|.
CAGGDGTPYEQYF
TGTGCCGGAGGTGATGGCACTCCCTACGAGCAGTACTTC
>TRBJ2-7|TRBV20-1|12|.|.
CSARFQTYEQYF
TGCAGTGCTAGATTTCAGACCTACGAGCAGTACTTC
>TRBJ1-1|TRBV6-1|16|many|.
CASSETLAEPNTEAFF
TGTGCCAGCAGTGAAACTTTAGCCGAACCCAACACTGAAGCTTTCTTT
>TRBJ2-1|TRBV5-6|15|many|.
CASTQIAAIYNEQFF
TGTGCCAGCACCCAAATAGCAGCGATATACAATGAGCAGTTCTTC
>TRBJ2-5|TRBV19|13|once|.
CASSMYIAETQYF
TGTGCCAGTAGTATGTACATAGCGGAGACCCAGTACTTC
>TRBJ2-3|TRBV5-1|14|.|.
CASSSPALGDTQYF
TGCGCCAGCAGCTCGCCCGCCCTTGGGGATACGCAGTATTTT
>TRBJ1-1|TRBV29-1|13|.|.
CSVERSMNTEAFF
TGCAGCGTTGAACGAAGCATGAACACTGAAGCTTTCTTT
>TRBJ1-2|TRBV7-9|14|many|.
CASTESGGAHGYTF
TGTGCCAGCACCGAGTCCGGGGGGGCCCATGGCTACACCTTC